This T cell receptor (beta chain) came from a study of cytomegalovirus exposure and HLA in healthy donors. Study-wide background: The 95 to 150 validation repertoires, a later analysis reported, used the same platform as the 666 first-cohort repertoires. Study results and limitations: The investigators catalogued 180 or so TCR beta chains as cytomegalovirus-associated.

TCRdb keeps only in-frame clones here, not all; method: immunoSEQ multiplex PCR. Of 130,000 to 150,000 clones listed, 70% to 90% are singletons. Of note for this clone: Antigen specificity is unknown.

Germline assignment: CDR1 GTSNPN and CDR2 SVGIG (reference sequence). The CDR3 length is 15 residues. Losses at the gene ends were 2 bases for V and 0 bases for J; bases not matched to a gene: 6. The sample was PBMCs. The gene calls are TRBV30 and TRBJ1-1; 7 bases agree with TRBD1. The receptor was isolated from a woman under 30 in good health and CMV-seropositive. The CDR3 loop reads CAWSFSDRLNTEAFF. The CDR3 nucleotides read TGTGCCTGGAGTTTCTCGGACAGGTTGAACACTGAAGCTTTCTTT.